Detailed here is one T cell receptor (beta chain). Its target antigen remains unknown. No clone much larger than this one lies a single base away; base qualities are absent. The time point tag for this specimen amounts to: about 28 days (+/-7) after the second vaccine dose. AZD1222 recipients with second doses at about 4 weeks or about 12 weeks were pooled, because spike-specific TCR depth and breadth did not differ between schedules. The vaccinee samples were drawn from two UK trials, COV001 and COV002, one of which was a single-blind randomized controlled phase 2/3 trial testing AZD1222 (ChAdOx1 nCoV-19) in healthy adults. For TCRbeta chain sequencing, PBMC samples were collected from trial participants at day 0 and at day 28 after the second dose. Including the terminal cysteine and phenylalanine, the CDR3 comprises 16 residues. Just CDR3 DNA is preserved here, 48 bases in frame from base 1. The germline V gene (reference sequence) provides CDR1 PRHDT and CDR2 FYEKMQ. At the junction V is shortened by 4 bases and J by 0 bases; bases outside the gene matches: 5.

These data belong to a study of T cell responses to AZD1222 COVID-19 vaccine (dated by TCRdb to 2020 to 2022). About the study as a whole: TCR sequencing covered over 230 trial participants: 200 to 220 given two doses of AZD1222 and about 26 given two doses of MenACWY control vaccine. Trial participants were enrolled by age into subgroups of 18-55, 56-69 and 70-plus years, and around 140, 26 and 57 TCR-sequenced participants, respectively, were included in these subgroups. The full study reports these points: CD4 TCRs associated with the vaccine covered the entire spike protein, and the dominant responses were in regions 160-218 and 743-854. Epitopes outside the regions mutated in the B.1.351 and B.1.1.7 variants were reportedly recognized by nearly half of the unique spike-specific TCRs. Conclusions about previously exposed vaccinees are limited, since just five or six AZD1222 recipients were seropositive for SARS-CoV-2 at baseline. The 56-69-year group was small, and its depth increase did not reach significance, likely because of low power. Participants were mostly white British and included more females than males, and it was suggested by the authors that clonal diversity may have been underestimated. After two AZD1222 doses, spike-specific TCR breadth and depth were significantly higher than at day 0 and than in MenACWY recipients. Because no day 14 peak-response samples were available, the repertoires could be characterized only after the peak T cell response.

The CDR3 regions of human TCRbeta chains were subjected to immunosequencing. For the original study's pipeline: TCRs in the repertoires were compared against a reference library of SARS-CoV-2-specific TCRs that had been generated with the MIRA antigen-specificity platform. Breadth was defined as the fraction of unique TCRs that were SARS-CoV-2-associated. Depth was defined as the fraction of total T cells that were SARS-CoV-2-associated. Each spike-specific TCR was assigned to its reactive spike region and to a CD4 or CD8 class using the MIRA data. Log10-transformed breadth and depth values were compared by one-way ANOVA with Sidak's multiple comparisons tests. TCRdb's version of the immuneACCESS table is confined to in-frame rearrangements and falls short of the full clone set. An unresolved V gene accounts for under half of the shortfall where checked; the remainder is of unknown origin. V and J calls and clone size are given by that table; D and trimming were obtained from the DNA. A total of about 42,000 clones appear in this sample, around 88% of them only once. About 25% of the sample lies in the top ten.

Recombination connected TRBV13 to TRBJ2-3, with 9 bases aligning to TRBD2. The TCR comes from an adult who received the AZD1222 COVID-19 vaccine. Sequenced here: peripheral blood, sampled 28 days after the second AZD1222 dose. The DNA sequence is TGTGCCAGCAGCTCGCGGGGGGGCGGGAGCACAGATACGCAGTATTTT. It is translated as CASSSRGGGSTDTQYF.